The entry that follows covers one TCR beta chain sequence. These data come from a study of cytomegalovirus exposure and HLA in healthy donors. The PCR had 60 Vbeta and 13 Jbeta primers. TCRdb keeps only in-frame clones here, not all; method: immunoSEQ multiplex PCR. The table records tens of thousands of clones, approximately 80% of them present only once. The germline V gene encodes CDR1 MGHDK and CDR2 SYGVNS. V lost 6 bases to trimming and J lost 2 bases, with 17 bases between them. The CDR3 runs 15 residues. The sequenced sample consisted of PBMCs. This chain links TRBV25-1 with TRBJ2-7; a possible D gene is TRBD1 (6 bases). The TCR originated in a woman in her 40s in good health and CMV-seronegative. DNA for the CDR3: TGTGCCAGCAGCGGAACTACACAGGGCCCCTACGAGCAGTACTTC. This gives the protein CASSGTTQGPYEQYF.